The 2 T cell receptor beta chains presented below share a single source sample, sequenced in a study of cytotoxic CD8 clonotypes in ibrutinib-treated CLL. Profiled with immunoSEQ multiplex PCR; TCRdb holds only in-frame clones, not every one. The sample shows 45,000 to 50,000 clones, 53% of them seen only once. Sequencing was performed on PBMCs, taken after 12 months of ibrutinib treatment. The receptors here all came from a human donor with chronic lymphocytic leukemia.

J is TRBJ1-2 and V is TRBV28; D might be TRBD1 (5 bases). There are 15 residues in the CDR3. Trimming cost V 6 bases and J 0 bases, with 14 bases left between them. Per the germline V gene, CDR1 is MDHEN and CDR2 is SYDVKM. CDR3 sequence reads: CASSDSSAANYGYTF. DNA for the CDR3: TGTGCCAGCAGCGACAGCTCCGCAGCTAACTATGGCTACACCTTC.

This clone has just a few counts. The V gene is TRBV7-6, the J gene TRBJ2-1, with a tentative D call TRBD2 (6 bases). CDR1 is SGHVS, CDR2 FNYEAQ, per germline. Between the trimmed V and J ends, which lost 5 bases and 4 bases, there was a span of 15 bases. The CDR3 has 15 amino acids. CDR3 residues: CASSPGTSLYNEQFF. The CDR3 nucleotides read TGTGCCAGCAGCCCGGGGACTTCCCTTTACAATGAGCAGTTCTTC.